This T cell receptor (beta chain) was documented in a study of blood T cells in healthy people across ages. In the case of this clonotype: Its antigen is currently unknown.

A second about 6 to 12 cycle PCR used barcoded and J-beta primers. TCRdb independently ran MiXCR on the 5' RACE reads; one entry per CDR3 protein. The sample has approximately 800,000 distinct CDR3 sequences; 58% are singletons. Study-wide points: For the donors, CMV status was unknown and possibly confounded expanded clonotype changes.

The sequence was collected from a young man in good health. Sample: blood.

The CDR3: CASSLGTGDNEQYF. The CDR3 DNA reads TGTGCCAGCAGTTTAGGGACAGGGGACAATGAGCAGTACTTC. The chain carries TRBV28 and TRBJ2-5; TRBD1 agrees at 10 bases. The CDR3 loop spans 14 amino acids. Trimming cost V 2 bases and J 11 bases; bases outside gene matches: 8. Germline assignment: CDR1 MDHEN and CDR2 SYDVKM.